This T cell receptor (beta chain) was obtained from a study of blood T cell repertoires in COVID-19. The assay was immunoSEQ multiplex PCR, and TCRdb's table has in-frame clones only and misses some. This sample has about 270,000 clones, with roughly 86% found just once. The trim removed 5 bases at V and 4 bases at J, leaving 5 bases unmatched. The CDR3 consists of 15 residues. CDR1 and CDR2 (germline): MNHEY, SVGEGT. The sequence came from a woman aged 18-29 years who had recovered from COVID-19. This sequence joins TRBV6-2 or TRBV6-3 and TRBJ2-7; 13 nucleotides match TRBD2. Sequencing was performed on PBMCs or T cells enriched from blood (not recorded which). The CDR3 region has the DNA TGTGCCAGCAGTGAGCGGACTAGCGGGGGTTACGAGCAGTACTTC. This sequence encodes CASSERTSGGYEQYF.